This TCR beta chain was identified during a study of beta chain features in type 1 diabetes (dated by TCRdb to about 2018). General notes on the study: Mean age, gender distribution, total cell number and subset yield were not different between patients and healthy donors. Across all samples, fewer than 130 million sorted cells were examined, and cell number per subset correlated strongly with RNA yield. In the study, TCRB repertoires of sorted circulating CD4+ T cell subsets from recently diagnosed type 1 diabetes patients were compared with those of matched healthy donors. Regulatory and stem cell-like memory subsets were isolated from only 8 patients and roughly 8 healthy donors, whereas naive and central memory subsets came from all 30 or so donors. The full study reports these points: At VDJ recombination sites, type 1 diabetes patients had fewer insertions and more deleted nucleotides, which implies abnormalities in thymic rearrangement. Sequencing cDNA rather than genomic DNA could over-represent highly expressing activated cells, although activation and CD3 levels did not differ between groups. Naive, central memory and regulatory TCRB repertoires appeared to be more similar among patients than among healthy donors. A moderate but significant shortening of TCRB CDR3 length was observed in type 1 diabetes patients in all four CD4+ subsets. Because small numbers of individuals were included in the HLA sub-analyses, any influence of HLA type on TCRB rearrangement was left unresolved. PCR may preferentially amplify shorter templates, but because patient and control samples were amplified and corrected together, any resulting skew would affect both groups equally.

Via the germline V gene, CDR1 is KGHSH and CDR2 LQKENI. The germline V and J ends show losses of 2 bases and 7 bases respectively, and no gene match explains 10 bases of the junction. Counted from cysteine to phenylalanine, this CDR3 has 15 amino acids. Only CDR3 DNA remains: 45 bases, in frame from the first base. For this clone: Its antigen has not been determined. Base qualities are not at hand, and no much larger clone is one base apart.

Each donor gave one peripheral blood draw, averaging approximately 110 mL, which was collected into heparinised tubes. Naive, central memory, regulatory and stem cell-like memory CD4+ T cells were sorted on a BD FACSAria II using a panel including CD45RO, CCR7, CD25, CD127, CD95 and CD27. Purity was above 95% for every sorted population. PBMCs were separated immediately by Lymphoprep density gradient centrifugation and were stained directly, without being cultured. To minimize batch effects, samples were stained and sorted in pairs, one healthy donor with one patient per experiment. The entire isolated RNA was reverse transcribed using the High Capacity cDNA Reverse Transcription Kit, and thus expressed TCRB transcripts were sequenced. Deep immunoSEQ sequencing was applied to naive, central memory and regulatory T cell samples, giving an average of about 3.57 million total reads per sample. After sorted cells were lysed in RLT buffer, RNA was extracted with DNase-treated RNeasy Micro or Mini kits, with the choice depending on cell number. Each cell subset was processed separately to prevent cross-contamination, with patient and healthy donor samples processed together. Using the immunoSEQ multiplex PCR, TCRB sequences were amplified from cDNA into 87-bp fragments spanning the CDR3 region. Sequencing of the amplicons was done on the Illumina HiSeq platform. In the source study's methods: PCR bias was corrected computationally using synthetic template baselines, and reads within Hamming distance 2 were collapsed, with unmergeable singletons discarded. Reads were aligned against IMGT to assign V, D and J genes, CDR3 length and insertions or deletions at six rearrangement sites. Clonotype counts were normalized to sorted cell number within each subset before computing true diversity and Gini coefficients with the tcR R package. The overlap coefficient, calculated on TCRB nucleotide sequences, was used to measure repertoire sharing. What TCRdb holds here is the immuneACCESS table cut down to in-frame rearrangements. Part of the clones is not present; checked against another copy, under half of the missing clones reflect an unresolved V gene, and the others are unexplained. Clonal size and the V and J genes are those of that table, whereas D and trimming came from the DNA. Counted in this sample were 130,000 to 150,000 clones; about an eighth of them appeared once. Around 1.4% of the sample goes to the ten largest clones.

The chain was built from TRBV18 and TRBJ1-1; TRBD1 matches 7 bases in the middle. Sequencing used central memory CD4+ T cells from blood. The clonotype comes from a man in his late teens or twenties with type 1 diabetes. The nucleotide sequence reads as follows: TGTGCCAGCTCACCAAGACAGGGCCGTACCATTGAAGCTTTCTTT. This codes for CASSPRQGRTIEAFF.